This T cell receptor beta chain was obtained from a study of a mutant IDH1 vaccine in newly diagnosed glioma. The overall study: Treated individuals were roughly 62% male and roughly 40% female, averaging 40.4 years of age. Before enrollment, patients got radiotherapy alone, temozolomide alone, or mostly the combination.

Germline loops: CDR1 MGHRA, CDR2 YSYEKL. The CDR3 has 10 amino acids. Only in-frame clones appear in the TCRdb table, and some are missing; sequencing was by immunoSEQ multiplex PCR. The sample carries under 85,000 clones, about 85% recorded once. Regarding time point: week 23, last vaccination. It was 300 ug of mutant IDH1 20-mer peptide that made up each vaccine dose, given with topical imiquimod. General study findings and limits: The vaccine induced immune responses, and these occurred in 80% to 95% of patients. Variations in leading peripheral T cell clonotypes appeared to have no connection with pseudoprogression.

Of note for this clone: What it binds is not known. Germline is not matched at one junction end, which may reflect a read error.

The sequences come from PBMCs, collected from a glioma patient whose treatment included an IDH1 peptide vaccine. The TCR comes from a woman aged 50 to 60 with glioma. The chain recombines TRBV4-1 with TRBJ2-7, with D hard to call. The CDR3 DNA follows: TGCGCCAGCAGCCAAGCGAAGCTGCACTTC. Protein sequence: CASSQAKLHF.